This T cell receptor (beta chain) was recovered during a study of cytomegalovirus exposure and HLA in healthy donors. The overall study: Per a later analysis, the approximately 600 first-cohort and 120 validation repertoires shared one platform. Study conclusions and caveats: Cytomegalovirus association was assigned to about 180 TCR beta chains.

Some clones are missing from TCRdb's copy, which holds only in-frame ones; the method was immunoSEQ multiplex PCR. The table records approximately 130,000 clones, about 84% of them present only once. As for this clone: Its cognate antigen is unknown.

The donors were members of the validation cohort, which comprised under 150 subjects and was separate from the first cohort of fewer than 700 subjects. The CDR3 covers 16 residues. The germline V and J ends were trimmed by 1 base and 3 bases, with 15 bases remaining between them. In germline, CDR1 is SGHRS, CDR2 YFSETQ. Specimen: PBMCs. The J gene is TRBJ2-3, the V gene TRBV5-1; D might be TRBD1 (5 bases). The source is a woman between 25 and 40 years old in good health and CMV-seronegative. CDR3: CASSLSAGMGTDTQYF. The CDR3 region has the DNA TGCGCCAGCAGCTTGAGTGCAGGGATGGGGACAGATACGCAGTATTTT.